This T cell receptor beta chain is from a study of cytomegalovirus exposure and HLA in healthy donors. The PCR had 60 Vbeta and 13 Jbeta primers. Data came from immunoSEQ multiplex PCR; TCRdb stores just in-frame clones and leaves some out. This sample contains some 80,000 clones. As concerns this clone: Its specificity is not known.

This CDR3 comprises 14 residues. CDR1 and CDR2 from the germline V gene are MDHEN and SYDVKM. Losses at the gene ends were 1 base for V and 5 bases for J; bases not matched to a gene: 4. Study-wide findings and caveats: Presence/absence analysis assumed near-uniform sequencing depth across donors.

The sequence was obtained from a man in his forties or fifties in good health and CMV-seropositive. This sequence joins TRBV28 and TRBJ1-2; 7 nucleotides match TRBD1. Sequences were obtained from PBMCs. CDR3 protein: CASSLSAGGYGYTF. CDR3 coding DNA: TGTGCCAGCAGTTTATCCGCAGGGGGTTATGGCTACACCTTC.